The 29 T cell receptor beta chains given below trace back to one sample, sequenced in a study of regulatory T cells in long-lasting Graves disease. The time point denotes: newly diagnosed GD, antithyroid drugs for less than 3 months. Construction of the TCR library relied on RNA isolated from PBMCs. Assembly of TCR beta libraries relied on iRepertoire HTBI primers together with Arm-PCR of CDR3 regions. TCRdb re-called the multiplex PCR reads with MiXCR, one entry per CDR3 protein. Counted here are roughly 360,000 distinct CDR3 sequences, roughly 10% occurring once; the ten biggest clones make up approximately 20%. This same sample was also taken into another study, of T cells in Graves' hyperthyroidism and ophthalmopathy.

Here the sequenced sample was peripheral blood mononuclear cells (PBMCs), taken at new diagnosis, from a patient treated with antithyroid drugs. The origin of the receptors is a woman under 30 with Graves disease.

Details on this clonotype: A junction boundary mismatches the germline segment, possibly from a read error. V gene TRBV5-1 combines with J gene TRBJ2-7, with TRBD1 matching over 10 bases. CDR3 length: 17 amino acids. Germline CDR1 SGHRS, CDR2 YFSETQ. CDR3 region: CAGSLTRRDRGYYEQYF. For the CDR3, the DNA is TGCGCCGGCAGCCTCACACGCCGGGACAGGGGATATTACGAGCAGTACTTC.

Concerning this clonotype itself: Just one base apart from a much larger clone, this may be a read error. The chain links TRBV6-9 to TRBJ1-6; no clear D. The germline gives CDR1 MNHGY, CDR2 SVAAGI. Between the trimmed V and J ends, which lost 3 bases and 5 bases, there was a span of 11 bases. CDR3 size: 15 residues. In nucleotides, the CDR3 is TGTGCCAGCAGTTACGCCGACACAAATAATTCACCCCTCCACTTT. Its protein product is CASSYADTNNSPLHF.

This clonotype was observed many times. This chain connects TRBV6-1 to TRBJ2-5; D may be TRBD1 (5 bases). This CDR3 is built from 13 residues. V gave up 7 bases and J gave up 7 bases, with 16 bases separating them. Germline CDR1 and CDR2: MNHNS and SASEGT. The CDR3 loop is CASTSRVMRTQYF. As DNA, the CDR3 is TGTGCCAGCACGAGCAGGGTAATGCGGACCCAGTACTTC.

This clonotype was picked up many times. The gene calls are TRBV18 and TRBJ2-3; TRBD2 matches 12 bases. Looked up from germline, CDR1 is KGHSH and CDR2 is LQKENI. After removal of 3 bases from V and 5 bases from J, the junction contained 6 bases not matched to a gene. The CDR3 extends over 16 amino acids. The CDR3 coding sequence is TGTGCCAGCTCACCGCCACTAGCGGGAGGAGGAGATACGCAGTATTTT. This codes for CASSPPLAGGGDTQYF. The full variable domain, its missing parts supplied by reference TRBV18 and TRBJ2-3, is NAGVMQNPRHLVRRRGQEARLRCSPMKGHSHVYWYRQLPEEGLKFMVYLQKENIIDESGMPKERFSAEFPKEGPSILRIQQVVRGDSAAYFCASSPPLAGGGDTQYFGPGTRLTVL.

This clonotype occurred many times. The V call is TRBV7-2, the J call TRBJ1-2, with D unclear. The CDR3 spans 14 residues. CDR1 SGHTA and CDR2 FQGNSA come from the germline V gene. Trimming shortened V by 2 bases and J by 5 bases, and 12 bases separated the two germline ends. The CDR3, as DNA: TGTGCCAGCAGCTTAATCTTAGGAGCTTATGGCTACACCTTC. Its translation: CASSLILGAYGYTF.

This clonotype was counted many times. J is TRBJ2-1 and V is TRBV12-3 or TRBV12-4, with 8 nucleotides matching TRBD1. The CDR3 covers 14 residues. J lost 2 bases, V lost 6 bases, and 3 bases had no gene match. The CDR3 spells CASRMTGAYNEQFF. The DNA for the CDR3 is TGTGCCAGCAGGATGACAGGGGCCTACAATGAGCAGTTCTTC.

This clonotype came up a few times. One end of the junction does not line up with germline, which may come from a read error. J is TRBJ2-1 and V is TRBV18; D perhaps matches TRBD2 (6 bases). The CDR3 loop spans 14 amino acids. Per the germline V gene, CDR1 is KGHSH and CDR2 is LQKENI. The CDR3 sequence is CASSSGAPTMNPLF. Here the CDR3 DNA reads TGTGCCAGCTCATCGGGAGCTCCTACAATGAACCCCCTCTTC.

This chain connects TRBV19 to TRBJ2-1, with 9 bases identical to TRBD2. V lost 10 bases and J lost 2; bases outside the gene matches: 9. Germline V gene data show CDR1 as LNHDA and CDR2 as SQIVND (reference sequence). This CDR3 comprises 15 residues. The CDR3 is CATRPRLAAYNEQFF. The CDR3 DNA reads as TGTGCCACCCGACCTAGACTAGCGGCCTACAATGAGCAGTTCTTC.

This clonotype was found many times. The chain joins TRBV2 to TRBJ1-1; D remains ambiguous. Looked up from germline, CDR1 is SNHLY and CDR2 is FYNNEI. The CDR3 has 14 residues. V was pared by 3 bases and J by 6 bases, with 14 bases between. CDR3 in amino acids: CASSESYLKSEAFF. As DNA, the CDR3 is TGTGCCAGCAGTGAGAGTTATCTGAAATCTGAAGCTTTCTTT.

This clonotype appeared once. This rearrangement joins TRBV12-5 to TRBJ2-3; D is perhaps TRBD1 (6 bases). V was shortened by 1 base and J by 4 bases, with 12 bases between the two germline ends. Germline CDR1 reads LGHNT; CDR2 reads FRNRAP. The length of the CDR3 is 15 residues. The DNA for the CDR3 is TGTGCTAGTGGTTTGGGTTGGGGGCAAGCAGATACGCAGTATTTT. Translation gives CASGLGWGQADTQYF.

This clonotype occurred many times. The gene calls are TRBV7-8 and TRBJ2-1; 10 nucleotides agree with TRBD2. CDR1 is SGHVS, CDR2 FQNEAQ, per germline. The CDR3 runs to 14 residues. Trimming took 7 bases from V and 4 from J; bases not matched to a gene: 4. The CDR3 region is CASNRLAGYNEQFF. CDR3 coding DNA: TGTGCCAGCAATCGACTAGCGGGTTACAATGAGCAGTTCTTC. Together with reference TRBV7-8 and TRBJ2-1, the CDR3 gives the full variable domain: GAGVSQSPRYKVAKRGQDVALRCDPISGHVSLFWYQQALGQGPEFLTYFQNEAQLDKSGLPSDRFFAERPEGSVSTLKIQRTQQEDSAVYLCASNRLAGYNEQFFGPGTRLTVL.

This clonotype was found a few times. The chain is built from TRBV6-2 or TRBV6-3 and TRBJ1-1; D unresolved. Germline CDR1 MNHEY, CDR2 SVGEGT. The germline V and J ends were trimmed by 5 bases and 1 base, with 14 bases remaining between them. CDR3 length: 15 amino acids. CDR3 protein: CASSAGWRRNTEAFF. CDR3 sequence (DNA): TGTGCCAGCAGTGCCGGTTGGAGGAGGAACACTGAAGCTTTCTTT.

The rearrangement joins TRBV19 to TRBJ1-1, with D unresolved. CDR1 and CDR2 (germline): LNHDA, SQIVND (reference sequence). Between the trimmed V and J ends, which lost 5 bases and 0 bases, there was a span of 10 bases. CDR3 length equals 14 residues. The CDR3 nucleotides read TGTGCCAGTAGTCCCGAGAGGATGAACACTGAAGCTTTCTTT. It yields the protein CASSPERMNTEAFF.

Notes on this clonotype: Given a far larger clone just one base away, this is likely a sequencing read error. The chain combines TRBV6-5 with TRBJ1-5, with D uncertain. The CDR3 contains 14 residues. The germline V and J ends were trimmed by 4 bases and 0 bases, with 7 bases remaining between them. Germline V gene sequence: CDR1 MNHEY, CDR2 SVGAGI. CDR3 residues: CASSSGNSNQPQHF. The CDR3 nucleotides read TGTGCCAGCAGTTCGGGGAATAGCAATCAGCCCCAGCATTTT.

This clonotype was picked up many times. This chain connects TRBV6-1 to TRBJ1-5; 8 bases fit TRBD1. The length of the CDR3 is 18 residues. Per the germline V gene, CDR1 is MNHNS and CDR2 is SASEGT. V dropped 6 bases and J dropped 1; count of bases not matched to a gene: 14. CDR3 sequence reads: CASRSDRARLSSNQPQHF. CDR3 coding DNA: TGTGCCAGCAGATCGGACAGGGCCCGTCTTTCGAGCAATCAGCCCCAGCATTTT.

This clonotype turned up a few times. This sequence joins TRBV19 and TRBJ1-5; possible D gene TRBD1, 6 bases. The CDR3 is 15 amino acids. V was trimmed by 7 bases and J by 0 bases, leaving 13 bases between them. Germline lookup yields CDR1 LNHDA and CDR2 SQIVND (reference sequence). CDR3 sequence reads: CASTPGHYSNQPQHF. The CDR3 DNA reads TGTGCCAGTACCCCGGGACATTATAGCAATCAGCCCCAGCATTTT.

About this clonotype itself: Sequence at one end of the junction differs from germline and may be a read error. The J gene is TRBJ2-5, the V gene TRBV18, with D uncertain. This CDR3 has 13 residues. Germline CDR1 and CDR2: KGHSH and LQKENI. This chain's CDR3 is CPSSPYQEETQYF. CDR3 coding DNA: TGTCCCAGCTCACCATACCAAGAAGAGACCCAGTACTTC.

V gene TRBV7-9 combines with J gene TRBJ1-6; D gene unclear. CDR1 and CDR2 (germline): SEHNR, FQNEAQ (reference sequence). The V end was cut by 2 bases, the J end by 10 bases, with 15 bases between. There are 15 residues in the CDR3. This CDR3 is CASSLTDGKWSPLHF. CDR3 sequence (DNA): TGTGCCAGCAGCTTAACGGACGGGAAGTGGTCACCCCTCCACTTT.

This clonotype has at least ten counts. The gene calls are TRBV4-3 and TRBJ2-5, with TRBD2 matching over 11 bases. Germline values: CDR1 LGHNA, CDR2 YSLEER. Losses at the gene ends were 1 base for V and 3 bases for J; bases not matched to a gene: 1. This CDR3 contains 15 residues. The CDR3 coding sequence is TGCGCCAGCAGCCAAGGACTAGCGGGAAAAGAGACCCAGTACTTC. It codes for CASSQGLAGKETQYF.

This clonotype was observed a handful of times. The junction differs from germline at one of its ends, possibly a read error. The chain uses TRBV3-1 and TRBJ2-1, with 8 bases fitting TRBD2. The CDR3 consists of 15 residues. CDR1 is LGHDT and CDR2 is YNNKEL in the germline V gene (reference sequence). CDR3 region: CVSSPVTSEQNEQFF. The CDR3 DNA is TGTGTCAGCAGCCCGGTGACTAGCGAACAAAATGAGCAGTTCTTC.

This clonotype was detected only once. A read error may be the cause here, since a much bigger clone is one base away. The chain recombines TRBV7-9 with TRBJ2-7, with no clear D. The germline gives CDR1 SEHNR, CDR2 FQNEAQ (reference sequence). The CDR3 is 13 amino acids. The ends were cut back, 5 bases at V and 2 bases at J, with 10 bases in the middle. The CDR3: CASSPWAAYEQYF. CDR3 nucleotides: TGTGCCAGCAGCCCGTGGGCAGCCTACGAGCAGTACTTC.

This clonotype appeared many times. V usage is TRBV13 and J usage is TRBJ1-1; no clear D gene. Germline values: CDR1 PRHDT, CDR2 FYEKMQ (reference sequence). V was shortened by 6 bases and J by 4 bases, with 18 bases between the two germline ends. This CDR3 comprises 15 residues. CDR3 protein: CASRPTWQKTTEAFF. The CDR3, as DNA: TGTGCCAGCAGACCCACGTGGCAGAAGACCACTGAAGCTTTCTTT.

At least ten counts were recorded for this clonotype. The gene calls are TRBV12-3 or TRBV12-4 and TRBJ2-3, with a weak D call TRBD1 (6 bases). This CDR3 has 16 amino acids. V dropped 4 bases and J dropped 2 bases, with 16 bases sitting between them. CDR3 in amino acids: CASSSRTVLLTDTQYF. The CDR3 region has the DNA TGTGCCAGCAGTTCACGGACAGTTTTGCTCACAGATACGCAGTATTTT.

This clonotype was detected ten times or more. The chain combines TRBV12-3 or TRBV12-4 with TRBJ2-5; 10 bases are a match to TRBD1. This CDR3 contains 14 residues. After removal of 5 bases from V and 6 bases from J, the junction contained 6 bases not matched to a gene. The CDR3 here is CASSPRDRGKTQYF. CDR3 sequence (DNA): TGTGCCAGCAGTCCTCGGGACAGGGGCAAGACCCAGTACTTC.

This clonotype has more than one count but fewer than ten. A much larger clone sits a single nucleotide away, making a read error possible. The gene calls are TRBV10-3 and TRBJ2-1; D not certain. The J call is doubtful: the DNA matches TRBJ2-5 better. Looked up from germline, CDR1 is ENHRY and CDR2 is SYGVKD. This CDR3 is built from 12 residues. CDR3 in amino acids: CAISESDETQYF. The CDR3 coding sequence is TGTGCCATCAGTGAGTCGGACGAGACCCAGTACTTC.

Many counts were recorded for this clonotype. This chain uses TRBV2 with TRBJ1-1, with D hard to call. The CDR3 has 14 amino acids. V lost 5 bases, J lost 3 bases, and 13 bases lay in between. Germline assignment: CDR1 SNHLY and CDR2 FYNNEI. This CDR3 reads CASSWAFLDTEAFF. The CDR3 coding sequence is TGTGCCAGCAGTTGGGCGTTTTTGGACACTGAAGCTTTCTTT. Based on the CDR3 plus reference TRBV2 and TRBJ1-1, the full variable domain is EPEVTQTPSHQVTQMGQEVILRCVPISNHLYFYWYRQILGQKVEFLVSFYNNEISEKSEIFDDQFSVERPDGSNFTLKIRSTKLEDSAMYFCASSWAFLDTEAFFGQGTRLTVV.

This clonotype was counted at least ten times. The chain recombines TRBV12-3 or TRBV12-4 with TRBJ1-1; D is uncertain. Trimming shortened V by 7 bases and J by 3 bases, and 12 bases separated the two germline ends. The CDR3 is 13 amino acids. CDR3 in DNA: TGTGCCAGCAACGACCGGGTGGACACTGAAGCTTTCTTT. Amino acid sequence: CASNDRVDTEAFF.

The chain's CDR3 is CSARGDLGQVGETQYF. The DNA of the CDR3 is TGCAGTGCTAGGGGGGATCTAGGACAGGTTGGAGAGACCCAGTACTTC. The V and J genes are TRBV20-1 and TRBJ2-5, with 7 bases matching TRBD1. The V and J ends lost 3 bases and 4 bases, in that order; junction bases with no gene match: 14. The germline V gene encodes CDR1 DFQATT and CDR2 SNEGSKA (reference sequence). The CDR3 length is 16 residues.

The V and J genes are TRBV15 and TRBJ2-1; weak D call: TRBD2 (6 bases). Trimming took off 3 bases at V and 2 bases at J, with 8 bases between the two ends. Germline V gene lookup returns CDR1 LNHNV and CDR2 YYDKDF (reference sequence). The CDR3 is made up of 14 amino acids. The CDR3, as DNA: TGTGCCACCAGCAGCGGGGAGGCCTACAATGAGCAGTTCTTC. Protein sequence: CATSSGEAYNEQFF. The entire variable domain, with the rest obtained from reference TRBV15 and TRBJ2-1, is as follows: DAMVIQNPRYQVTQFGKPVTLSCSQTLNHNVMYWYQQKSSQAPKLLFHYYDKDFNNEADTPDNFQSRRPNTSFCFLDIRSPGLGDTAMYLCATSSGEAYNEQFFGPGTRLTVL.